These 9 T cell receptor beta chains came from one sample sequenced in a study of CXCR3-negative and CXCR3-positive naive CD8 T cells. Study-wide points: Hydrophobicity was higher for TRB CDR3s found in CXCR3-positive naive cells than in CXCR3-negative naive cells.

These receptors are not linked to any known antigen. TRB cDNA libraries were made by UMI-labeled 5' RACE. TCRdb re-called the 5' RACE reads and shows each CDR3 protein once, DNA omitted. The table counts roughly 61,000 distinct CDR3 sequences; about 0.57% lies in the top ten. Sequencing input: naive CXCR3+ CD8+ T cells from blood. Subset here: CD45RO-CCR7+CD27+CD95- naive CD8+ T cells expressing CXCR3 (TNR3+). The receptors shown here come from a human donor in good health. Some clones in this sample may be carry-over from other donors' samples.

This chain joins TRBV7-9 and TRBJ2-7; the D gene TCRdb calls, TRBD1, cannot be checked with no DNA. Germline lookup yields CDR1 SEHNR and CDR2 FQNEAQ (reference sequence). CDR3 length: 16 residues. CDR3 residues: CASSSSETGSPFEQYF. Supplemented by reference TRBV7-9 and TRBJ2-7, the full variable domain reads DTGVSQNPRHKITKRGQNVTFRCDPISEHNRLYWYRQTLGQGPEFLTYFQNEAQLEKSRLLSDRFSAERPKGSFSTLEIQRTEQGDSAMYLCASSSSETGSPFEQYFGPGTRLTVT.

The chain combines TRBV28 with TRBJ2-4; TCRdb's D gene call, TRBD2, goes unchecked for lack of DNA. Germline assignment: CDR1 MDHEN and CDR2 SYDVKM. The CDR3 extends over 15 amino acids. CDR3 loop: CASSLPREGKNIQYF.

The CDR3 region is CASSGQQGDYARDYGYTF. The chain has TRBV7-9 and TRBJ1-2; no DNA is available, so the TRBD1 call from TCRdb remains unchecked. The germline V gene encodes CDR1 SEHNR and CDR2 FQNEAQ (reference sequence). The CDR3 is 18 residues long.

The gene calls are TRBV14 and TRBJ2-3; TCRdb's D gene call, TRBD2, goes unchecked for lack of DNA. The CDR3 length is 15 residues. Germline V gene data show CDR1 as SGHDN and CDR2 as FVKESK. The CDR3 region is CASSPQRGYTDTQYF.

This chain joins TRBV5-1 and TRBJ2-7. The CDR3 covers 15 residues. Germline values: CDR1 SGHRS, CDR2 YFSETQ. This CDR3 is CASSLAGTAGWEQYF.

The CDR3 sequence: CASRPGGYNSPLHF. This chain links TRBV12-3 or TRBV12-4 with TRBJ1-6; TCRdb reports TRBD1, a call that lacks DNA to check it against. The CDR3 is made up of 14 amino acids.

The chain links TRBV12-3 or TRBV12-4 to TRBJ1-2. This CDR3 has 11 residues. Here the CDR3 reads CASSFWDGYTF.

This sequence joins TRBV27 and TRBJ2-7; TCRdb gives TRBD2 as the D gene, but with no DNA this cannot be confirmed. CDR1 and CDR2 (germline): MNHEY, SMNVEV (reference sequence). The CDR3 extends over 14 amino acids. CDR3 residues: CASSFGRGAYEQYF.

CDR3 loop: CASSPGGPNTEAFF. V usage is TRBV4-3 and J usage is TRBJ1-1; TCRdb selects TRBD1, and the lack of DNA leaves this call unchecked. The CDR3 is 14 residues long. The germline CDR1 and CDR2 sequences are LGHNA and YSLEER.